This is a list of T cell receptor beta chains from one sample in a study of cytomegalovirus exposure and HLA in healthy donors. Clones were read by immunoSEQ multiplex PCR, and TCRdb kept only the in-frame ones, dropping some. The sample lists roughly 140,000 clones, around 90% occurring once. The sequenced sample was PBMCs. The source is a woman aged 18-29 years in good health and CMV-seropositive. The CDR3 runs from the conserved cysteine through the conserved F or W. D genes are given only for firm matches. The size of a clone is reported for some rows only, either as once, few or many, or as a class for expanded clones.

TRBD1,TRBV5-1,TRBJ2-1,NA,CASSPGTGAGDEQFF,TGCGCCAGCAGTCCCGGGACAGGGGCGGGTGATGAGCAGTTCTTC
TRBD1,TRBV7-9,TRBJ2-1,NA,CASSLTGTRNEQFF,TGTGCCAGCAGCTTGACAGGGACACGCAATGAGCAGTTCTTC
NA,TRBV28,TRBJ1-5,NA,CASREQGEAAQPQHF,TGTGCCAGCAGGGAACAGGGAGAGGCTGCTCAGCCCCAGCATTTT
TRBD2,TRBV11-2,TRBJ2-2,NA,CASRRLAAEVGGELFF,TGTGCCAGCAGAAGACTAGCGGCTGAAGTAGGTGGGGAGCTGTTTTTT
NA,TRBV7-9,TRBJ1-1,NA,CASKLPGLNTEAFF,TGTGCCAGTAAATTGCCAGGCCTGAACACTGAAGCTTTCTTT
TRBD1,TRBV14,TRBJ2-5,NA,CASSSQGPGTGSPQETQYF,TGTGCCAGCAGCTCCCAAGGGCCTGGGACAGGGTCTCCACAAGAGACCCAGTACTTC
NA,TRBV5-4,TRBJ1-1,few,CASSLASRGEAFF,TGTGCCAGCAGCTTGGCCTCCAGGGGCGAAGCTTTCTTT
NA,TRBV2,TRBJ1-6,once,CASTGGSSYNSPLHF,TGTGCCAGCACGGGGGGGAGCTCCTATAATTCACCCCTCCACTTT
NA,TRBV10-3,TRBJ1-1,few,CAISELQNTEAFF,TGTGCCATCAGTGAGTTACAGAACACTGAAGCTTTCTTT
NA,TRBV20-1,TRBJ1-1,NA,CSARAGPEAFF,TGCAGTGCTCGAGCGGGTCCTGAAGCTTTCTTT
TRBD1,TRBV7-9,TRBJ1-2,NA,CASSLSHRGDGYTF,TGTGCCAGCAGCTTATCGCACAGGGGAGATGGCTACACCTTC
TRBD1,TRBV27,TRBJ2-1,NA,CASRTSGGRNEQFF,TGTGCCAGCAGGACTTCAGGGGGCAGGAATGAGCAGTTCTTC
NA,TRBV4-3,TRBJ2-3,NA,CASSQVAGTDTQYF,TGCGCCAGCAGCCAAGTGGCCGGCACAGATACGCAGTATTTT
NA,TRBV5-6,TRBJ1-6,NA,CASSLERGDSPLHF,TGTGCCAGCAGCTTGGAGCGCGGGGATTCACCCCTCCACTTT
NA,TRBV28,TRBJ2-1,NA,CASSWGLENEQFF,TGTGCCAGCAGTTGGGGACTGGAGAATGAGCAGTTCTTC
NA,TRBV7-2,TRBJ1-2,NA,CASRIGGMGYGYTF,TGTGCCAGCAGAATTGGCGGGATGGGCTATGGCTACACCTTC
NA,TRBV21-1,TRBJ2-7,NA,CASSKLGAGGPQGKEQYF,TGTGCCAGCAGCAAACTCGGCGCGGGAGGGCCTCAGGGGAAAGAGCAGTACTTC
NA,TRBV28,TRBJ2-2,NA,CASMRGNTGELFF,TGTGCCAGCATGCGGGGAAACACCGGGGAGCTGTTTTTT
NA,TRBV5-1,TRBJ1-4,NA,CASSLAGATNEKLFF,TGCGCCAGCAGCTTGGCCGGTGCAACTAATGAAAAACTGTTTTTT
TRBD1,TRBV7-2,TRBJ1-6,NA,CASSLVARGTGNSPLHF,TGTGCCAGCAGCTTAGTGGCTAGGGGGACAGGGAATTCACCCCTCCACTTT
TRBD2,TRBV10-3,TRBJ2-7,NA,CAISETLAGEEDEQYF,TGTGCCATCAGTGAAACCCTAGCGGGAGAAGAGGACGAGCAGTACTTC
NA,TRBV6-6,TRBJ2-1,NA,CASSYAGNEQFF,TGTGCCAGCAGTTACGCGGGAAATGAGCAGTTCTTC
TRBD1,TRBV7-6,TRBJ2-7,NA,CASSLAGTDNTARGVQYF,TGTGCCAGCAGCTTAGCCGGGACAGACAACACGGCTCGGGGCGTGCAGTACTTC
NA,TRBV23-1,TRBJ2-7,NA,CASSQSGGEQYF,TGCGCCAGCAGTCAATCAGGGGGCGAGCAGTACTTC
TRBD1,TRBV4-2,TRBJ2-2,NA,CASSRDRGSGELFF,TGTGCCAGCAGCCGGGACAGGGGATCCGGGGAGCTGTTTTTT
TRBD2,TRBV28,TRBJ2-5,NA,CASSEALAGGTETQYF,TGTGCCAGCAGTGAGGCCCTAGCGGGGGGGACGGAGACCCAGTACTTC
TRBD2,TRBV2,TRBJ2-2,NA,CASRGAGELFF,TGTGCCAGCCGGGGGGCCGGGGAGCTGTTTTTT
TRBD1,TRBV5-1,TRBJ1-5,NA,CASSLGQGYPQHF,TGCGCCAGCAGCTTGGGACAGGGTTATCCCCAGCATTTT
TRBD1,TRBV5-1,TRBJ1-5,NA,CASSLDRGQDQPQHF,TGCGCCAGCAGCTTGGACAGGGGGCAAGATCAGCCCCAGCATTTT
NA,TRBV19,TRBJ2-2,NA,CASTPGQNTGELFF,TGTGCCAGTACCCCGGGACAGAACACCGGGGAGCTGTTTTTT
NA,TRBV4-1,TRBJ2-3,NA,CASSQNTPTDTQYF,TGCGCCAGCAGCCAGAACACACCCACAGATACGCAGTATTTT
NA,TRBV9,TRBJ2-7,NA,CASSAEQGTRSYEQYF,TGTGCCAGCAGCGCAGAACAGGGTACTAGGAGTTACGAGCAGTACTTC
NA,TRBV5-1,TRBJ1-4,NA,CASSLGRGNEKLFF,TGCGCCAGCAGCTTGGGGCGAGGGAATGAAAAACTGTTTTTT
TRBD1,TRBV27,TRBJ2-7,few,CASSLAGTGAYEQYF,TGTGCCAGCAGTTTAGCCGGGACAGGAGCCTACGAGCAGTACTTC
TRBD1,TRBV27,TRBJ2-6,few,CASRTGNPGANVLTF,TGTGCCAGCAGGACAGGGAATCCTGGGGCCAACGTCCTGACTTTC
NA,TRBV29-1,TRBJ2-7,NA,CSVGSYEQYF,TGCAGCGTTGGCTCCTACGAGCAGTACTTC
NA,TRBV7-8,TRBJ1-1,NA,CASSVFRGHVTEDTEAFF,TGTGCCAGCAGCGTATTCCGGGGACATGTCACCGAGGACACTGAAGCTTTCTTT
NA,TRBV4-1,TRBJ1-1,NA,CASSQNQGSNTEAFF,TGCGCCAGCAGCCAAAACCAGGGATCGAACACTGAAGCTTTCTTT
NA,TRBV5-1,TRBJ2-3,NA,CASSLAHLSTDTQYF,TGCGCCAGCAGCTTGGCCCACCTAAGCACAGATACGCAGTATTTT